The sequence of this T cell receptor (beta chain) was determined in a study of cytomegalovirus exposure and HLA in healthy donors. Turning to the study itself: Findings of an earlier analysis included roughly 110 million unique TCR beta sequences from roughly 200 million T cells. Study results and caveats: In vitro, three CMV-associated chains proved specific for CMV antigens. According to an earlier analysis, most TCR beta V segments yielded productive rearrangements about 90% or about 30% of the time.

The PCR made use of 60 Vbeta and 13 Jbeta primers. The assay was immunoSEQ multiplex PCR, and TCRdb's table has in-frame clones only and misses some. The sample lists around 200,000 clones, 80% occurring once. In its sample, this clone was seen a few times. Its antigen is unidentified. These donors counted as nominally healthy when sampled, but unrecorded immune exposures were likely. The V gene's germline CDR1 is LNHDA and CDR2 SQIVND (reference sequence). The CDR3 is 16 amino acids. Trimming cost V 3 bases and J 1 base, with 13 bases left between them. The chain has TRBV19 and TRBJ1-5; D remains unclear. Sequenced material: PBMCs. The TCR sequence derives from a boy younger than 18 in good health and CMV-seronegative. The CDR3 loop reads CASSIMRAVSNQPQHF. For the CDR3, the DNA is TGTGCCAGTAGTATTATGAGGGCAGTCAGCAATCAGCCCCAGCATTTT.